The 30 T cell receptor beta chains below come from one sample, sequenced in a study of tumor-infiltrating lymphocytes in primary liver carcinoma. cDNA specific to TCR beta was made from 450 to 500 ng of total RNA, with a constant-region primer employed for priming. For TCR beta, libraries were produced by three nested multiplex PCR rounds using slightly modified ARM-PCR. The opening two PCR rounds, around 10 cycles each, paired TRBV1-TRBV30 forward primers with a C-beta reverse primer. TCRdb re-analysed the multiplex PCR reads in MiXCR, keeping a single row per CDR3 protein. The table lists 150,000 to 200,000 distinct CDR3 sequences, around four fifths of them singletons, with about a sixth in the top ten. Scientists recovered RNA and DNA together from approximately 20-30 mg of unsorted bulk tissue. The sequenced material came from tumor tissue from primary liver carcinoma. Receptor source: a man aged 35 to 55 with primary liver carcinoma and hepatitis B virus infection.

About this clonotype: Because the CDR3 is missing its conserved closing phenylalanine or tryptophan, this is likely a read error. No DNA is shown, since the ends of the CDR3 on it are uncertain; the CDR3 is the one TCRdb lists. The chain combines TRBV6-1 with TRBJ1-2; TRBD1, the D gene given by the table, was not confirmed from the DNA. CDR1 is MNHNS and CDR2 is SASEGT in the germline V gene. The CDR3 numbers 12 amino acids, ends counted. The CDR3 sequence: CASSAPLYGYTL.

The gene calls are TRBV24-1 and TRBJ2-7; D tentatively reads TRBD1 or TRBD2 (5 bases each). V was shortened by 8 bases and J by 6 bases, with 10 bases between the two germline ends. Germline-derived CDR1 and CDR2 are KGHDR and SFDVKD. The CDR3 is made up of 11 amino acids. The chain's CDR3 is CATKAGSEQYF. DNA of the CDR3: TGTGCCACCAAGGCAGGGAGCGAGCAGTACTTC.

Note on this clonotype: This likely comes from a read error, as the CDR3 has no conserved phenylalanine or tryptophan at its end. The limits of the CDR3 on the DNA are not certain, so only TCRdb's listed CDR3 is given. The chain is built from TRBV11-1 and TRBJ2-4; the table gives TRBD2 as D, unverified against the DNA. Inclusive of both ends, the CDR3 amounts to 17 amino acids. The germline CDR1 and CDR2 sequences are SGHAT and FQDESV (reference sequence). The CDR3 sequence is CASSSPGTSGTKNIQCL.

This clonotype is labeled medium-sized. The chain uses TRBV12-3 or TRBV12-4 and TRBJ2-3, with D possibly being TRBD1 or TRBD2 (5 bases each). V was trimmed by 6 bases and J by 6 bases, leaving 16 bases between them. The CDR3 extends over 14 amino acids. CDR3 coding DNA: TGTGCCAGCAGGCCTACAGGTTCGGGGGATACGCAGTATTTT. Translating gives CASRPTGSGDTQYF.

As regards this clonotype: A read error may produce the germline difference seen at one junction end. The chain employs TRBV29-1 and TRBJ1-1; no clear D. CDR1 and CDR2 from the germline V gene are SQVTM and ANQGSEA. This CDR3 region has 15 residues. The CDR3 region has the DNA TGCAGCGTTCGGGCTGGGTGGGGAATGAACGCTGAAGCCTTCTTT. Translation: CSVRAGWGMNAEAFF.

Of note for this clonotype: Since the CDR3 does not end with the conserved phenylalanine or tryptophan, this likely comes from a read error. The chain carries TRBV29-1 and TRBJ2-7; 7 bases match TRBD1. Germline CDR1 reads SQVTM; CDR2 reads ANQGSEA. The J segment lost 5 bases and the V segment lost 8 bases, leaving 12 bases of the junction unmatched. The CDR3 length is 13 residues. The CDR3 nucleotides are TGCAGCATTACCCCGACAGGGCTCCACGAGCAGTACTGC. The encoded protein is CSITPTGLHEQYC.

The CDR3 loop reads CASSRFSGTGMRGQFF. DNA for the CDR3: TGCGCCAGCAGCCGCTTCTCTGGGACAGGGATGCGAGGGCAGTTCTTC. V is TRBV4-3 and J is TRBJ2-1, with 9 nucleotides matching TRBD1. The CDR3 has 16 amino acids. Germline-derived CDR1 and CDR2 are LGHNA and YSLEER. V gave up 4 bases and J gave up 12 bases; unmatched junction bases: 16.

The chain has TRBV6-2 or TRBV6-3 and TRBJ2-5; 14 bases map to TRBD2. There are 17 residues in the CDR3. Losses at the gene ends were 8 bases for V and 8 bases for J; bases not matched to a gene: 16. From germline, CDR1 is MNHEY and CDR2 SVGEGT. This chain's CDR3 is CASGERTSGRTEITQYF. The CDR3 DNA sequence: TGTGCCAGCGGCGAAAGGACTAGCGGGAGGACTGAAATAACCCAGTACTTC.

This clonotype occurred once. The chain carries TRBV7-8 and TRBJ2-7; D ambiguous. The V and J ends lost 2 bases and 1 base respectively, with 12 bases between them. The germline CDR1 and CDR2 sequences are SGHVS and FQNEAQ. There are 15 residues in the CDR3. The CDR3 protein is CASSLLSLRSYEQYF. CDR3 nucleotide sequence: TGTGCCAGCAGCTTATTGAGCCTGAGATCCTACGAGCAGTACTTC. The whole variable domain, remainder taken from reference TRBV7-8 and TRBJ2-7, is GAGVSQSPRYKVAKRGQDVALRCDPISGHVSLFWYQQALGQGPEFLTYFQNEAQLDKSGLPSDRFFAERPEGSVSTLKIQRTQQEDSAVYLCASSLLSLRSYEQYFGPGTRLTVT.

This clonotype was seen once. Relative to the germline gene, one junction end is altered; a read error may explain this. J is TRBJ2-1 and V is TRBV6-2 or TRBV6-3, with a weak D call TRBD1 (6 bases). CDR1 MNHEY and CDR2 SVGEGT come from the germline V gene. The CDR3 runs to 17 residues. CDR3 nucleotide sequence: TGTGCCAGCACTTCATCACAGTCCCAGGGGCACTATAATGAGCTGTTCTTC. Translating it yields CASTSSQSQGHYNELFF.

The CDR3: CSARADMLLGEQYF. DNA of the CDR3: TGCAGTGCTAGAGCAGACATGCTCCTCGGCGAGCAGTACTTC. The V and J genes are TRBV20-1 and TRBJ2-7; no clear D gene. V was pared by 1 base and J by 6 bases, with 16 bases between. The CDR3 is 14 residues long. Per the germline V gene, CDR1 is DFQATT and CDR2 is SNEGSKA (reference sequence).

Turning to this clonotype: An end of the junction does not agree with germline; a read error may underlie this. In DNA form, the CDR3 reads TGTGCCAACAGTAGGACAGGGGAAACGGATGCTTTCTTT. Its protein is CANSRTGETDAFF. The chain combines TRBV6-5 with TRBJ1-1, with TRBD1 matching 9 bases. The CDR3 loop spans 13 amino acids. Germline assignment: CDR1 MNHEY and CDR2 SVGAGI.

Comments on this clonotype: One end of the junction is discordant with germline, which a read error may explain. This chain connects TRBV11-2 to TRBJ2-3; 10 bases align to TRBD2. CDR3 size: 15 residues. Per germline, CDR1 SGHAT and CDR2 FQNNGV. The CDR3 DNA is TGTGCCAGCACCGATAGCGGGAGGTTTACAGGTACGCAGTATTTT. Translation: CASTDSGRFTGTQYF. The complete variable domain, with remaining parts taken from reference TRBV11-2 and TRBJ2-3, reads EAGVAQSPRYKIIEKRQSVAFWCNPISGHATLYWYQQILGQGPKLLIQFQNNGVVDDSQLPKDRFSAERLKGVDSTLKIQPAKLEDSAVYLCASTDSGRFTGTQYFGPGTRLTVL.

A note on this clonotype: A junction boundary mismatches the germline segment, possibly from a read error. This rearrangement joins TRBV11-2 to TRBJ1-2; D unclear. Germline assignment: CDR1 SGHAT and CDR2 FQNNGV. The CDR3 length is 16 residues. As DNA, the CDR3 is TGTGCTAGCAGCTTAGATTCGGTAGCCTATTCTCGACGCTACATCTTC. Translated, it gives CASSLDSVAYSRRYIF.

With respect to this clonotype: One base away lies a much larger clone, so this may be a sequencing read error. Since the CDR3 does not end with the conserved phenylalanine or tryptophan, this likely comes from a read error. This chain uses TRBV5-8 with TRBJ2-1; TRBD2 is a possible D gene (6 bases). This CDR3 has 15 amino acids. Germline CDR1 is SGHTS and CDR2 is YDEGEE. V lost 5 bases, J lost 0 bases, and 12 bases lay in between. This chain's CDR3 is CASSEDGSSYNEQFL. DNA of the CDR3: TGTGCCAGCAGTGAGGACGGGAGCTCCTACAATGAGCAGTTCTTA.

The chain recombines TRBV30 with TRBJ1-5; a possible D gene is TRBD1 (6 bases). Trimming cost V 2 bases and J 5 bases, with 10 bases left between them. Germline CDR1 reads GTSNPN; CDR2 reads SVGIG (reference sequence). The CDR3 sequence is 13 residues long. The CDR3 loop is CAWSSGGYQPQHF. Here the CDR3 DNA reads TGTGCCTGGAGTTCGGGGGGCTATCAGCCCCAGCATTTT.

The table lists this clonotype with a count of one. J is TRBJ2-7 and V is TRBV6-2 or TRBV6-3; the D gene is possibly TRBD2 (6 bases). The germline CDR1 and CDR2 sequences are MNHEY and SVGEGT. V was trimmed by 7 bases and J by 4 bases, leaving 17 bases between them. The CDR3 totals 14 residues. CDR3: CASKRLRESYEQYF. The CDR3 DNA sequence: TGTGCCAGCAAAAGACTACGGGAGAGTTACGAGCAGTACTTC.

Remarks on this clonotype: One end of the junction fails to match germline, which may point to a read error. This chain joins TRBV24-1 and TRBJ2-1; the D gene is possibly TRBD2 (6 bases). Germline V gene data show CDR1 as KGHDR and CDR2 as SFDVKD. This CDR3 has 11 residues. The CDR3 here is CVTSVGVGGFF. CDR3 nucleotide sequence: TGTGTCACCAGTGTCGGCGTGGGGGGGTTCTTC.

The chain recombines TRBV2 with TRBJ1-2, with 8 bases matching TRBD1. Looked up from germline, CDR1 is SNHLY and CDR2 is FYNNEI. J lost 5 bases, V lost 10 bases, and 6 bases had no gene match. The CDR3 is 12 residues long. The CDR3 DNA sequence: TGTGCCACCCTACAGGGGGGGTATGGCTACACCTTC. This translates into CATLQGGYGYTF.

The table lists this clonotype with a count of one. The rearrangement uses TRBV4-2 and TRBJ2-7, with D possibly TRBD2 on 5 matching bases. The V end lost 1 base, the J end lost 3 bases, and 16 bases lay between the germline ends. The CDR3 length is 16 residues. Germline V CDR1 and CDR2: LGHNA, YNFKEQ. The CDR3 DNA is TGTGCCAGCAGCCAAGGAACGGACTTAAAAAGCTACGAGCAGTACTTC. Translating it yields CASSQGTDLKSYEQYF.

As regards this clonotype: The junction differs from germline at one of its ends, possibly a read error. This chain joins TRBV4-1 and TRBJ1-1; TRBD1 matches 7 bases. Germline CDR1 reads MGHRA; CDR2 reads YSYEKL. The CDR3 loop spans 16 amino acids. CDR3 DNA sequence: TGCGCCAACAGCCCAAGCTTACAGGGGTGGAACACTGAAGCTTTCTTT. It codes for CANSPSLQGWNTEAFF.

Points on this clonotype: The junction does not match germline at one end; this may be a read error. The chain joins TRBV11-1 to TRBJ2-3, with D possibly being TRBD1 or TRBD2 (5 bases each). CDR1 is SGHAT, CDR2 FQDESV, per germline (reference sequence). This CDR3 contains 19 residues. This CDR3 is CASSSGGSSVGSRTDTQCF. The DNA for the CDR3 is TGTGCCAGCAGCTCTGGGGGAAGCTCTGTTGGATCCCGCACAGATACCCAGTGTTTT.

A word on this clonotype: Mismatch with germline at one junction end may stem from a read error. This sequence joins TRBV30 and TRBJ2-1; weak D call: TRBD1 (6 bases). Germline CDR1 and CDR2: GTSNPN and SVGIG (reference sequence). The CDR3 is made up of 12 amino acids. The CDR3: CAWNRVRGELFF. CDR3 nucleotides: TGTGCCTGGAACAGGGTAAGGGGTGAGCTGTTCTTC.

On this clonotype itself: A junction end diverges from the germline sequence, so it may reflect a read error. J is TRBJ2-3 and V is TRBV5-1; TRBD2 matches at 7 bases. CDR3 length equals 17 residues. The germline gives CDR1 SGHRS, CDR2 YFSETQ. CDR3 nucleotides: TGCGCCAGTAGCTTGATCCTGGTGGCGGGAGCTGGAGATACGCAGTATTTT. Amino acid sequence: CASSLILVAGAGDTQYF.

The chain is built from TRBV27 and TRBJ1-6; 10 positions agree with TRBD1. The CDR3 runs 18 residues. Germline CDR1 and CDR2: MNHEY and SMNVEV (reference sequence). The ends lost 5 bases at V and 0 bases at J; junction bases unmatched: 7. CDR3 nucleotide sequence: TGTGCCAGCAGTCGAGACAGGGGGCAAGTCTCCTATAATTCACCCCTCCACTTT. This codes for CASSRDRGQVSYNSPLHF.

This clonotype was seen many times. CDR3 protein: CASSLFVTSGYNEQFF. The CDR3 nucleotides are TGTGCCAGCAGCTTATTTGTGACTAGCGGGTACAATGAGCAGTTCTTC. The chain joins TRBV7-8 to TRBJ2-1; 10 bases line up with TRBD2. CDR1 SGHVS and CDR2 FQNEAQ come from the germline V gene. V lost 2 bases, J lost 4 bases, and 5 bases stayed unmatched. The CDR3 length is 16 residues. Full variable domain (missing parts from reference TRBV7-8 and TRBJ2-1): GAGVSQSPRYKVAKRGQDVALRCDPISGHVSLFWYQQALGQGPEFLTYFQNEAQLDKSGLPSDRFFAERPEGSVSTLKIQRTQQEDSAVYLCASSLFVTSGYNEQFFGPGTRLTVL.

This clonotype was observed a handful of times. The rearrangement links TRBV5-1 to TRBJ1-2; TRBD1 is a possible D gene (6 bases). The CDR3 loop spans 14 amino acids. CDR1 is SGHRS and CDR2 is YFSETQ in the germline V gene. Trimming took off 6 bases at V and 6 bases at J, with 18 bases between the two ends. CDR3 nucleotide sequence: TGCGCCAGCAACTTTAGAGCAGGGGCTGATGGCTACACCTTC. Translating it yields CASNFRAGADGYTF.

Comment on this clonotype: A read error is possible here, since a much larger clone lies one base away. The chain carries TRBV5-1 and TRBJ2-1, with 8 nucleotides matching TRBD1. Germline CDR1 SGHRS, CDR2 YFSETQ. This CDR3 is 17 amino acids long. CDR3 DNA sequence: TGCCCCAGCAGCCGATTTACAGGGGGTCCTTCCTACAATGAGCAGTTCTTC. Translation: CPSSRFTGGPSYNEQFF.

A single count supports this clonotype. One end of the junction fails to match germline, which may point to a read error. V gene TRBV29-1 combines with J gene TRBJ1-5, with TRBD1 as a possible D gene (6 bases). Germline V gives CDR1 SQVTM, CDR2 ANQGSEA. CDR3 size: 13 residues. The chain's CDR3 is CSVAGQIDQPQHF. The CDR3 bases are TGCAGTGTTGCCGGACAGATCGATCAGCCCCAACATTTT.

On this clonotype: One junction end disagrees with the germline gene, perhaps due to a read error. V and J are TRBV7-3 and TRBJ1-1, with D unclear. Germline V gene sequence: CDR1 SGHTA, CDR2 FQGTGA. This CDR3 is 14 amino acids long. The CDR3 sequence is CANSLVGRNTEAFF. DNA of the CDR3: TGTGCCAACAGCTTAGTGGGGAGGAACACTGAAGCTTTCTTT.